These 31 T cell receptor beta chains came from one sample sequenced in a study of blood T cells in healthy people across ages (dated by TCRdb to between 2014 and 2017). Receptor amplification or capture employed 5' RACE. Sequencing was performed on an Illumina HiSeq 2500. A second PCR of roughly 6 to 11 cycles was run with a J-beta primer mix and a sample-barcoded 5' primer. Clones were called with MiXCR by TCRdb after fastp trimmed the public reads at Q25, and only in-frame beta chains were retained. Rows matching on CDR3 protein sequence are summarized as one entry with the most common DNA and genes. The sample profile shows over 300,000 distinct CDR3 sequences; 45% to 65% of them were found once. The top ten constitute around 50% of the sample. The sample was blood. The receptors shown here come from a man in his fifties or sixties in good health.

The chain combines TRBV7-2 with TRBJ1-2, with TRBD1 as a possible D gene (6 bases). V was shortened by 3 bases and J by 7 bases, with 12 bases between the two germline ends. Germline values: CDR1 SGHTA, CDR2 FQGNSA. The CDR3 extends over 13 amino acids. CDR3 region: CASSFPGVAGYTF. In DNA form, the CDR3 reads TGTGCCAGCAGCTTCCCAGGGGTCGCTGGCTACACCTTC.

This rearrangement joins TRBV9 to TRBJ2-7; 9 positions match TRBD1. V shed 4 bases and J 0 bases; nucleotides not matched to a gene: 5. CDR1 SGDLS and CDR2 YYNGEE come from the germline V gene. The CDR3 covers 15 residues. The CDR3 sequence: CASSPGQGSSYEQYF. The DNA for the CDR3 is TGTGCCAGCAGCCCCGGACAGGGGAGCTCCTACGAGCAGTACTTC.

As for this clonotype: One end of the junction is discordant with germline, which a read error may explain. This sequence joins TRBV18 and TRBJ2-3, with D possibly matching TRBD2 (5 bases). The CDR3 is 15 amino acids. Germline V CDR1 and CDR2: KGHSH, LQKENI. DNA for the CDR3: TGTGCCAGCTCACCACCTAGCGTCGGAACAGATACGCGGTATTTT. It specifies CASSPPSVGTDTRYF. Together with reference TRBV18 and TRBJ2-3, the CDR3 gives the full variable domain: NAGVMQNPRHLVRRRGQEARLRCSPMKGHSHVYWYRQLPEEGLKFMVYLQKENIIDESGMPKERFSAEFPKEGPSILRIQQVVRGDSAAYFCASSPPSVGTDTRYFGPGTRLTVL.

The rearrangement uses TRBV7-9 and TRBJ2-7; possible D gene TRBD2, 6 bases. V shed 6 bases and J shed 1 base, with 16 bases lying between them. Germline V gene sequence: CDR1 SEHNR, CDR2 FQNEAQ (reference sequence). CDR3 length: 15 amino acids. CDR3 in DNA: TGTGCCAGCAGAGCCGGCGGGACGGATTCCTACGAGCAGTACTTC. Its translation: CASRAGGTDSYEQYF.

This clonotype has a handful of counts. The chain carries TRBV2 and TRBJ2-5, with D tentatively TRBD1 (6 bases). This CDR3 spans 15 amino acids. Trimming removed 9 bases from V and 4 bases from J, with 21 bases in between. The germline CDR1 and CDR2 sequences are SNHLY and FYNNEI. CDR3 in DNA: TGTGCCAGTTATCGCCAGGGGATGTTGGGAGAGACCCAGTACTTC. Translation: CASYRQGMLGETQYF.

In its sample, this clonotype was seen a few times. This CDR3 is CSVGRPNEQFF. The CDR3, as DNA: TGCAGCGTTGGAAGGCCTAATGAGCAGTTCTTC. This rearrangement joins TRBV29-1 to TRBJ2-1; D remains unclear. The germline V and J ends were trimmed by 4 bases and 7 bases, with 8 bases remaining between them. Germline assignment: CDR1 SQVTM and CDR2 ANQGSEA. This CDR3 spans 11 amino acids.

This chain links TRBV10-3 with TRBJ2-7; D perhaps matches TRBD1 (6 bases). The J call may be wrong; the DNA end is better matched by TRBJ2-5. The CDR3 consists of 14 residues. From germline, CDR1 is ENHRY and CDR2 SYGVKD. The CDR3 DNA is TGTGCCATCAGCCATCCAGGGGACGGGGAGACCCAGTACTTC. It encodes CAISHPGDGETQYF.

The CDR3 DNA reads TGTGCCAGCACGGCAAACGGACTAGCGGGAAACAAAGATACGCAGTATTTT. Protein sequence: CASTANGLAGNKDTQYF. The chain recombines TRBV2 with TRBJ2-3, with 12 bases fitting TRBD2. V lost 7 bases to trimming and J lost 5 bases; unmatched junction nucleotides: 13. There are 17 residues in the CDR3. Per germline, CDR1 SNHLY and CDR2 FYNNEI.

The table lists this clonotype with many counts. The chain uses TRBV2 and TRBJ2-5; no definite D call. The CDR3 is 10 residues long. V was trimmed by 1 base and J by 6 bases, leaving 0 bases between them. Germline V gene lookup returns CDR1 SNHLY and CDR2 FYNNEI. The CDR3 loop is CASSEETQYF. As DNA, the CDR3 is TGTGCCAGCAGTGAAGAGACCCAGTACTTC.

A few counts support this clonotype. The V gene is TRBV21-1, the J gene TRBJ2-7; the D call TRBD1 from the table was never checked on the DNA. TRBV21-1 is shown as a pseudogene. The CDR3 is 15 amino acids. The CDR3 here is CASSPVGPLIYEQYF. The DNA for the CDR3 is TGTGCCAGCAGCCCTGTGGGACCGCTTATCTACGAGCAGTACTTC.

The rearrangement links TRBV29-1 to TRBJ1-2; 8 nucleotides align to TRBD1. Germline CDR1 is SQVTM and CDR2 is ANQGSEA. CDR3 length: 15 residues. Trimming at V came to 3 bases and at J to 6 bases, leaving 12 bases not matched to a gene. The CDR3 DNA follows: TGCAGCGTTGACAGGGGGCTAGATAAAGGGAATGGCTACACCTTC. The encoded protein is CSVDRGLDKGNGYTF.

This clonotype was counted between two and nine times. The gene calls are TRBV29-1 and TRBJ2-1, with unresolved D. Deletions cut 6 bases from V and 0 bases from J, with 9 bases between. The CDR3 sequence is 13 residues long. CDR1 is SQVTM and CDR2 is ANQGSEA in the germline V gene. The CDR3 region is CSVRGLSYNEQFF. The DNA of the CDR3 is TGCAGCGTCCGAGGCCTCTCCTACAATGAGCAGTTCTTC.

V gene TRBV5-1 combines with J gene TRBJ2-5, with 8 bases lining up with TRBD2. Germline V gives CDR1 SGHRS, CDR2 YFSETQ. V shed 0 bases and J 11 bases; nucleotides not matched to a gene: 15. CDR3 size: 16 residues. CDR3 residues: CASSLGPRGAQNEQYF. CDR3 nucleotides: TGCGCCAGCAGCTTGGGTCCGCGGGGGGCCCAGAATGAGCAGTACTTC. The full variable domain, its missing parts supplied by reference TRBV5-1 and TRBJ2-5, is KAGVTQTPRYLIKTRGQQVTLSCSPISGHRSVSWYQQTPGQGLQFLFEYFSETQRNKGNFPGRFSGRQFSNSRSEMNVSTLELGDSALYLCASSLGPRGAQNEQYFGPGTRLLVL.

This clonotype was recorded many times. This rearrangement joins TRBV7-2 to TRBJ2-7; 14 bases fit TRBD2. The CDR3 has 15 residues. Germline assignment: CDR1 SGHTA and CDR2 FQGNSA. The junction had 2 bases not matched to a gene; V was cut back by 1 base and J by 6 bases. CDR3: CASSLGGLAGGEQYF. The CDR3 DNA follows: TGTGCCAGCAGCTTAGGCGGACTAGCGGGAGGCGAGCAGTACTTC.

The V and J genes are TRBV5-1 and TRBJ2-1; D is perhaps TRBD2 (5 bases). V lost 5 bases, J lost 2 bases, and 17 bases lay in between. The CDR3 runs to 16 residues. CDR1 is SGHRS, CDR2 YFSETQ, per germline. The CDR3 here is CASRAAGSSTYNEQFF. Here the CDR3 DNA reads TGCGCCAGCAGAGCCGCGGGTAGCTCAACCTACAATGAGCAGTTCTTC.

J is TRBJ1-2 and V is TRBV20-1, with D perhaps matching TRBD1 (5 bases). Per germline, CDR1 DFQATT and CDR2 SNEGSKA (reference sequence). This CDR3 has 13 residues. V was clipped by 6 bases and J by 0 bases, with 11 bases between them. The CDR3 bases are TGCAGTGCCCCCGAAGGGGCTAACTATGGCTACACCTTC. Amino acids: CSAPEGANYGYTF.

The chain joins TRBV7-9 to TRBJ2-7; TRBD2 might be the D (6 bases). This CDR3 has 14 residues. CDR1 SEHNR and CDR2 FQNEAQ come from the germline V gene (reference sequence). Trimming shortened V by 1 base and J by 5 bases, and 12 bases separated the two germline ends. The CDR3 region is CASSLGGIPHEQYF. The CDR3 DNA sequence: TGTGCCAGCAGCTTAGGCGGGATTCCCCACGAGCAGTACTTC.

The chain links TRBV5-4 to TRBJ1-2; tentatively, D is TRBD1 (5 bases). Germline V CDR1 and CDR2: SGHNT, YYREEE (reference sequence). Between the trimmed V and J ends, which lost 4 bases and 7 bases, there was a span of 11 bases. There are 12 residues in the CDR3. The CDR3: CASSVMGRGYTF. CDR3 sequence (DNA): TGTGCCAGCAGCGTGATGGGGCGTGGCTACACCTTC.

This chain uses TRBV2 with TRBJ2-3, with 11 nucleotides matching TRBD2. CDR1 is SNHLY, CDR2 FYNNEI, per germline. The CDR3 extends over 16 amino acids. Trimming removed 8 bases from V and 3 bases from J; junction bases left unmatched: 10. The CDR3 spells CASAEFRTSGTDTQYF. In DNA form, the CDR3 reads TGTGCCAGCGCCGAGTTTCGGACTAGCGGGACAGATACGCAGTATTTT.

In the case of this clonotype: The limits of the CDR3 on the DNA are not certain, so only TCRdb's listed CDR3 is given. V gene TRBV28 combines with J gene TRBJ2-1. Germline lookup yields CDR1 MDHEN and CDR2 SYDVKM. 13 amino acids form the CDR3, both terminal residues included. The CDR3 sequence: CASILAGHNEQFF.

This chain joins TRBV24-1 and TRBJ2-1; 11 bases map to TRBD2. The CDR3 totals 17 residues. Germline-derived CDR1 and CDR2 are KGHDR and SFDVKD. V was clipped by 3 bases and J by 8 bases; unmatched bases: 11. The CDR3 loop reads CATSDPTSGESPYEQFF. The CDR3 DNA sequence: TGTGCCACCAGTGATCCGACTAGCGGGGAGAGCCCCTATGAGCAGTTCTTC.

This sequence joins TRBV12-3 or TRBV12-4 and TRBJ1-6, with TRBD1 as a possible D gene (5 bases). V lost 6 bases to trimming and J lost 7 bases, with 16 bases between them. The CDR3 is made up of 15 amino acids. In nucleotides, the CDR3 is TGTGCCAGCAGCTATTTCTCAGGGAGGAATTCACCCCTCCACTTT. Amino acid sequence: CASSYFSGRNSPLHF.

The chain couples TRBV21-1 to TRBJ2-7; TRBD1 is the table's D call, not checked against the DNA. TRBV21-1 is an annotated pseudogene. This CDR3 region has 17 residues. The chain's CDR3 is CASNKTWTGLVRNEQYF. CDR3 DNA sequence: TGTGCCAGCAACAAAACCTGGACAGGGCTGGTTCGCAATGAGCAGTACTTC.

This clonotype was counted between two and nine times. The gene calls are TRBV15 and TRBJ2-5; 8 nucleotides align to TRBD2. The junction had 6 bases not matched to a gene; V was cut back by 1 base and J by 5 bases. The CDR3 extends over 15 amino acids. Germline values: CDR1 LNHNV, CDR2 YYDKDF (reference sequence). In DNA, the CDR3 is TGTGCCACCAGCAGAGCTATGAGCGGGGGCGAGACCCAGTACTTC. It codes for CATSRAMSGGETQYF.

This clonotype occurred a few times. This chain joins TRBV27 and TRBJ2-1, with 7 positions matching TRBD1. Germline V gives CDR1 MNHEY, CDR2 SMNVEV (reference sequence). The V gene end was trimmed by 5 bases and the J gene end by 3 bases; junction bases not matched to a gene: 1. This CDR3 is built from 13 residues. This chain's CDR3 is CASSGQVYNEQFF. The CDR3 DNA reads as TGTGCCAGCAGTGGACAGGTCTACAATGAGCAGTTCTTC.

This clonotype occurred a few times. The rearrangement joins TRBV5-4 to TRBJ1-6; 9 bases fit TRBD1. This CDR3 is built from 14 residues. V lost 0 bases to trimming and J lost 10 bases; unmatched junction nucleotides: 2. Germline-derived CDR1 and CDR2 are SGHNT and YYREEE (reference sequence). The CDR3 nucleotides read TGTGCCAGCAGCTTGGGACAGGGGGAATCACCCCTCCACTTT. Its translation: CASSLGQGESPLHF.

This chain connects TRBV3-1 to TRBJ2-7, with TRBD1 matching over 7 bases. Germline trimming cut 4 bases from V and 2 bases from J; bases unmatched to any gene: 8. CDR3 length equals 15 residues. Germline lookup yields CDR1 LGHDT and CDR2 YNNKEL (reference sequence). The CDR3 region is CASSRGQVNTYEQYF. The CDR3 DNA reads TGTGCCAGCAGCCGAGGACAGGTGAATACCTACGAGCAGTACTTC.

The chain recombines TRBV29-1 with TRBJ1-1; unclear D gene. The CDR3 is 12 residues long. CDR1 SQVTM and CDR2 ANQGSEA come from the germline V gene. Trimming cost V 5 bases and J 1 base, with 8 bases left between them. CDR3 bases: TGCAGCGTTCCGACGGAGAACACTGAAGCTTTCTTT. This translates into CSVPTENTEAFF.

V usage is TRBV6-6 and J usage is TRBJ1-3; D may be TRBD1 (5 bases). The V end lost 2 bases, the J end lost 4 bases, and 12 bases lay between the germline ends. The CDR3 consists of 15 residues. Germline assignment: CDR1 MNHNY and CDR2 SVGAGI (reference sequence). The CDR3 is CASSYGGPGGNTIYF. The CDR3 nucleotides are TGTGCCAGCAGTTACGGGGGACCAGGGGGAAACACCATATATTTT.

The V call is TRBV29-1, the J call TRBJ2-1; D gene unclear. The V end was cut by 4 bases, the J end by 2 bases, with 15 bases between. This CDR3 is 15 amino acids long. Germline lookup yields CDR1 SQVTM and CDR2 ANQGSEA. This CDR3 reads CSVGRLGLPYNEQFF. CDR3 in DNA: TGCAGCGTTGGTCGGTTAGGGCTGCCCTACAATGAGCAGTTCTTC.

The rearrangement uses TRBV25-1 and TRBJ2-5; perhaps TRBD2 as D (5 bases). The end of the DNA is better explained by TRBJ2-7, so the J call may be wrong. This CDR3 contains 16 residues. Germline V lookup: CDR1 MGHDK, CDR2 SYGVNS. CDR3 sequence (DNA): TGTGCCAGCAGCCCTCCCCCCGGGGATAACCTATACGAGCAGTACTTC. Protein product: CASSPPPGDNLYEQYF.